This T cell receptor (beta chain) is from a study of CD8 T cells in ankylosing spondylitis. MiXCR was run by TCRdb on the 5' RACE reads, yielding one entry per CDR3 protein. Here the sample spans about 130,000 distinct CDR3 sequences, about 7% being singletons. Overall study findings and caveats: Characteristic, it appeared, of ankylosing spondylitis blood was a TCR beta motif of about eight highly homologous variants.

V lost 4 bases, J lost 2 bases, and 16 bases lay in between. In germline, CDR1 is MGHRA, CDR2 YSYEKL. This CDR3 has 16 amino acids. The table lists this clonotype with many counts. Its antigen is unknown. This chain uses TRBV4-1 with TRBJ2-3; D tentatively reads TRBD1 or TRBD2 (5 bases each). Sequencing used blood, either unsorted or a sorted T cell fraction (not recorded which). This receptor was obtained from a female donor with ankylosing spondylitis or in good health (not recorded which). CDR3 sequence (DNA): TGCGCCAGCAGCCCCTATGAGGGGCGGCTCACAGATACGCAGTATTTT. Its protein product is CASSPYEGRLTDTQYF.